This entry features one TCR beta chain sequence. Antigen specificity is unknown. The CDR3 sequence is 13 residues long. Germline lookup yields CDR1 MDHEN and CDR2 SYDVKM. V was clipped by 2 bases and J by 4 bases; unmatched bases: 1. These data are taken from a study of siplizumab effects on memory and regulatory T cells. TCRdb's table, derived via immunoSEQ multiplex PCR, lists solely in-frame clones and lacks some. The sample lists about 120,000 clones, roughly 94% occurring once. Study conclusions and caveats: Proliferating CD4+ or CD8+ clones, roughly 75-95% of them, lacked an assignable naive or memory phenotype. Memory cells seemed less diverse than naive T cells, which also seemed major contributors to the alloresponse. Suppression by proliferating Tregs derived from siplizumab cultures was not verified.

The TCR originated in a human donor in good health. The chain couples TRBV28 to TRBJ1-2; 7 bases fit TRBD1. Source material: non-Treg CD4+ T cells sorted from blood. CDR3 loop: CASSLGQAYGYTF. The CDR3 region has the DNA TGTGCCAGCAGTTTAGGACAGGCCTATGGCTACACCTTC.